Below, 3 T cell receptor beta chains from the same sample are listed, as sequenced in a study of OX40 agonist ivuxolimab in advanced cancers. The library came from the immunoSEQ multiplex PCR assay. The clones in this table, taken by TCRdb from immuneACCESS, are in-frame only. Not every clone is retained; where verified, under half of the shortfall comes from an unresolved V gene, and the cause of the rest is unknown. Within this sample are 100,000 or so clones, with more than 85% of them counted one time only. About 3.6% of the sample is in the top ten clones. The sequenced sample was CD4+ or CD8+ T cells sorted from blood, obtained in a trial of the OX40 agonist ivuxolimab. These receptors all stem from an adult with an advanced solid tumor such as melanoma, head and neck, liver or kidney cancer.

The chain joins TRBV10-3 to TRBJ2-7, with 13 bases lining up with TRBD2. Trimming at V came to 6 bases and at J to 2 bases, leaving 13 bases not matched to a gene. The CDR3 extends over 18 amino acids. Germline lookup yields CDR1 ENHRY and CDR2 SYGVKD. As DNA, the CDR3 is TGTGCCATCAGCGACACCGGGACTAGCGGGAATCCCCCCTACGAGCAGTACTTC. This gives the protein CAISDTGTSGNPPYEQYF.

The chain combines TRBV7-9 with TRBJ2-7, with no clear D. The CDR3 runs to 12 residues. Germline assignment: CDR1 SEHNR and CDR2 FQNEAQ (reference sequence). Trimming cost V 3 bases and J 6 bases, with 9 bases left between them. The CDR3 sequence: CASSLSPVEQYF. As DNA, the CDR3 is TGTGCCAGCAGCTTGTCCCCGGTCGAGCAGTACTTC.

This clone came up once. The chain uses TRBV27 and TRBJ2-2, with D possibly TRBD1 on 6 matching bases. The CDR3 is 16 amino acids. Germline CDR1 is MNHEY and CDR2 is SMNVEV (reference sequence). V was cut by 5 bases and J by 2 bases, with 15 bases left in between. CDR3 coding DNA: TGTGCCAGCAGTCGCGTACAGGGACCTAACACCGGGGAGCTGTTTTTT. This sequence encodes CASSRVQGPNTGELFF.